Listed below are T cell receptor beta chains from one sample, sequenced in a study of cytomegalovirus exposure and HLA in healthy donors. This table comes from immunoSEQ multiplex PCR, and its TCRdb copy is limited to in-frame clones, with some not included. This table holds 84,000 or so clones, roughly 60% found once. Sequencing was carried out using PBMCs. These receptors were obtained from a woman in her 30s in good health and CMV-seropositive. Both conserved end residues are part of each CDR3. The order of the fields is D gene, V gene, J gene, clone size, CDR3 protein, CDR3 DNA. D genes are given only for firm matches. A clone size is listed for some rows: how often the clone was seen (once, few, many), or a class if it is expanded.

>NA|TRBV9|TRBJ2-7|NA
CASSVLRGGGYEQYF
TGTGCCAGCAGCGTATTGAGAGGTGGGGGGTACGAGCAGTACTTC
>NA|TRBV30|TRBJ1-2|few
CAGASGVAYGYTF
TGTGCCGGGGCCTCAGGGGTTGCCTATGGCTACACCTTC
>NA|TRBV5-4|TRBJ1-3|NA
CASSSDPAAGNTIYF
TGTGCCAGCAGCTCCGACCCGGCGGCTGGAAACACCATATATTTT
>NA|TRBV2|TRBJ2-2|NA
CASTGNTQGDTGELFF
TGTGCCAGCACCGGAAACACCCAGGGCGACACCGGGGAGCTGTTTTTT
>NA|TRBV4-3|TRBJ1-4|NA
CASSQEGRGATNEKLFF
TGCGCCAGCAGCCAAGAGGGACGGGGGGCAACTAATGAAAAACTGTTTTTT
>TRBD2|TRBV10-3|TRBJ2-7|few
CAIRLGAGVDEQYF
TGTGCCATCAGGCTAGGAGCGGGGGTCGACGAGCAGTACTTC
>NA|TRBV30|TRBJ1-2|few
CAWSIPPGYGYTF
TGTGCCTGGAGTATCCCCCCAGGGTATGGCTACACCTTC
>TRBD1|TRBV5-1|TRBJ1-1|NA
CASSPGQGNTEAFF
TGCGCCAGCAGCCCGGGACAGGGGAACACTGAAGCTTTCTTT
>NA|TRBV7-8|TRBJ1-2|NA
CASSLATGLLYGYTF
TGTGCCAGCAGCTTAGCTACAGGGTTACTTTATGGCTACACCTTC
>NA|TRBV6-1|TRBJ1-1|few
CASRGGRGNTEAFF
TGTGCCAGCAGGGGCGGCAGGGGGAACACTGAAGCTTTCTTT
>TRBD2|TRBV7-9|TRBJ2-3|NA
CASSAGAGIEGTQYF
TGTGCCAGCAGCGCCGGAGCGGGGATAGAAGGTACGCAGTATTTT
>TRBD2|TRBV5-6|TRBJ2-4|NA
CASGTSGGAGKNIQYF
TGTGCCAGCGGGACTAGCGGGGGGGCCGGCAAAAACATTCAGTACTTC
>TRBD1|TRBV10-1|TRBJ1-2|NA
CASSESGDSYGYPF
TGCGCCAGCAGTGAGTCGGGGGACAGCTATGGCTACCCCTTC
>TRBD2|TRBV7-9|TRBJ2-7|few
CASSLARGGSYEQYF
TGTGCCAGCAGCTTAGCCCGGGGGGGGTCCTACGAGCAGTACTTC
>NA|TRBV6-5|TRBJ1-2|NA
CASSLDSSYGYTF
TGTGCCAGCAGCTTAGACAGCTCCTATGGCTACACCTTC
>NA|TRBV7-3|TRBJ2-7|NA
CASSLGGLDYEQYF
TGTGCCAGCAGCCTGGGGGGGCTAGACTACGAGCAGTACTTC
>TRBD1|TRBV5-1|TRBJ2-7|once
CASSSRDSLSYEQYF
TGCGCCAGCAGCAGCCGGGACAGCCTCTCCTACGAGCAGTACTTC
>NA|TRBV7-9|TRBJ2-7|NA
CASSPNYEQYF
TGTGCCAGCAGCCCTAACTACGAGCAGTACTTC
>TRBD2|TRBV15|TRBJ2-1|NA
CATSRGKTSEGRSEQFF
TGTGCCACCAGCAGAGGAAAAACTAGCGAGGGGCGCAGTGAGCAGTTCTTC
>NA|TRBV10-3|TRBJ2-5|few
CAISEGAVQETQYF
TGTGCCATCAGTGAAGGGGCAGTTCAAGAGACCCAGTACTTC
>NA|TRBV28|TRBJ1-4|NA
CASSLPKGSSNEKLFF
TGTGCCAGCAGTTTACCCAAAGGGAGCAGTAATGAAAAACTGTTTTTT
>NA|TRBV4-1|TRBJ1-5|NA
CASSQDPQAQGEPQHF
TGCGCCAGCAGCCAAGATCCCCAGGCCCAAGGGGAGCCCCAGCATTTT
>TRBD1|TRBV6-6|TRBJ2-1|NA
CASSEGQSSYNEQFF
TGTGCCAGCAGTGAGGGACAGAGCTCCTACAATGAGCAGTTCTTC
>TRBD2|TRBV19|TRBJ2-1|NA
CASKAGLAGNEQFF
TGTGCCAGTAAGGCTGGACTAGCGGGGAATGAGCAGTTCTTC
>TRBD1|TRBV23-1|TRBJ1-5|few
CASRPSGTGFQPQHF
TGCGCCAGCAGACCATCCGGGACAGGGTTTCAGCCCCAGCATTTT
>NA|TRBV2|TRBJ2-1|NA
CASVPYISYNEQFF
TGTGCCAGCGTTCCTTACATCTCCTACAATGAGCAGTTCTTC
>NA|TRBV16|TRBJ1-2|medium-sized
CASSQSAGLSGYTF
TGTGCCAGCAGCCAATCAGCAGGGCTAAGTGGCTACACCTTC
>NA|TRBV9|TRBJ1-1|NA
CASSLRVMNTEAFF
TGTGCCAGCAGCCTGAGGGTCATGAACACTGAAGCTTTCTTT
>TRBD1|TRBV18|TRBJ1-5|few
CASSPRQGENQPQHF
TGTGCCAGCTCTCCCCGACAGGGTGAGAATCAGCCCCAGCATTTT
>TRBD1|TRBV7-2|TRBJ2-7|NA
CASSRGTGTTYEQYF
TGTGCCAGCAGCCGAGGGACAGGGACCACCTACGAGCAGTACTTC
>TRBD1|TRBV6-5|TRBJ2-7|NA
CASSDRDRGPYEQYF
TGTGCCAGCAGCGACCGGGACAGGGGCCCCTACGAGCAGTACTTC
>NA|TRBV5-1|TRBJ1-1|NA
CASIDIGTTEAFF
TGCGCCAGCATCGACATCGGTACAACTGAAGCTTTCTTT
>NA|TRBV2|TRBJ2-5|NA
CASRLTTGGPETQYF
TGTGCCAGCAGGCTCACCACAGGCGGACCAGAGACCCAGTACTTC
>TRBD1|TRBV4-3|TRBJ2-5|NA
CASSVDMRGLQYF
TGCGCCAGCAGCGTAGACATGAGGGGGCTGCAGTACTTC
>TRBD1|TRBV12-5|TRBJ2-2|NA
CASGYTGVPDTGELFF
TGTGCTAGTGGTTATACAGGGGTACCGGACACCGGGGAGCTGTTTTTT
>NA|TRBV9|TRBJ2-7|NA
CASSVGAGRAYEQYF
TGTGCCAGCAGCGTAGGGGCGGGGAGAGCCTACGAGCAGTACTTC
>TRBD2|TRBV5-1|TRBJ2-7|NA
CASSPRLAGAYEQYF
TGCGCCAGCAGCCCCCGACTAGCGGGGGCGTACGAGCAGTACTTC
>NA|TRBV11-2|TRBJ1-3|NA
CASSSYRTPRSGNTIYF
TGTGCCAGCAGCTCATACAGGACACCCAGGTCTGGAAACACCATATATTTT
>TRBD1|TRBV5-1|TRBJ1-1|few
CASSSRGQNTEAFF
TGCGCCAGCAGCTCGAGGGGGCAGAACACTGAAGCTTTCTTT
>NA|TRBV12-2|TRBJ1-4|NA
CAMPGGDRVKGNEKLFF
TGTGCAATGCCGGGGGGGGACAGGGTGAAAGGTAATGAAAAACTGTTTTTT
>NA|TRBV15|TRBJ2-7|NA
CATSRDHLVSEQYF
TGTGCCACCAGCAGAGATCATCTTGTCTCCGAGCAGTACTTC
>NA|TRBV28|TRBJ1-3|NA
CASMRSSGNTIYF
TGTGCCAGCATGAGGAGCTCTGGAAACACCATATATTTT
>TRBD1|TRBV5-1|TRBJ1-1|few
CASSPGQGARDAFF
TGCGCCAGCAGCCCGGGACAGGGGGCCCGCGACGCTTTCTTT
>NA|TRBV5-1|TRBJ2-1|NA
CASAEDSNEQFF
TGCGCCAGCGCGGAGGATTCGAACGAGCAGTTCTTC
>TRBD1|TRBV2|TRBJ2-2|NA
CASSLTGGPWNIGELFF
TGTGCCAGCAGTCTTACAGGGGGCCCATGGAACATCGGGGAGCTGTTTTTT
>TRBD1|TRBV5-8|TRBJ2-7|once
CASSPGQVNSHEQYF
TGTGCCAGCAGCCCCGGACAGGTAAATTCTCACGAGCAGTACTTC
>TRBD1|TRBV9|TRBJ1-2|NA
CASSAQGKYGYTF
TGTGCCAGCAGCGCACAGGGGAAATATGGCTACACCTTC
>NA|TRBV19|TRBJ1-5|NA
CASSTFRVGNQPQHF
TGTGCCAGTAGTACCTTCAGGGTTGGTAATCAGCCCCAGCATTTT
>TRBD2|TRBV4-3|TRBJ2-7|NA
CASSRGLAGGSYEQYF
TGCGCCAGCAGCCGGGGACTAGCGGGGGGTTCCTACGAGCAGTACTTC
>NA|TRBV6-5|TRBJ1-1|few
CASRSGGRTEAFF
TGTGCCAGCAGATCCGGAGGGAGGACTGAAGCTTTCTTT
>TRBD1|TRBV4-1|TRBJ2-1|few
CASGTASSYNEQFF
TGCGCCAGCGGGACAGCGAGCTCCTACAATGAGCAGTTCTTC
>NA|TRBV6-5|TRBJ2-1|NA
CASRDYNEQFF
TGTGCCAGTCGGGACTACAATGAGCAGTTCTTC
>TRBD1|TRBV11-2|TRBJ2-7|NA
CASSPRTGQNEQYF
TGTGCCAGCAGCCCACGGACAGGGCAAAACGAGCAGTACTTC